Listed here are 10 T cell receptor beta chains from one sample, sequenced in a study of OX40 agonist ivuxolimab in advanced cancers. Using immunoSEQ multiplex PCR, the repertoire was profiled, and TCRdb retains in-frame clones only, with some absent. The sample has approximately 98,000 clones; 75% to 95% are singletons. Sequencing was performed on CD4+ or CD8+ T cells sorted from blood, taken in a trial of the OX40 agonist ivuxolimab. These receptors were collected from an adult with an advanced solid tumor such as melanoma, head and neck, liver or kidney cancer.

In its sample, this clone was seen once. The rearrangement links TRBV6-5 to TRBJ2-7; TRBD1 matches at 10 bases. The CDR3 has 15 residues. The V gene's germline CDR1 is MNHEY and CDR2 SVGAGI. V trimming: 6 bases; J trimming: 6 bases; junction bases outside the gene matches: 11. The CDR3 bases are TGTGCCAGCAGATCACCGGGACAGGGGTTCGGCGAGCAGTACTTC. Translating gives CASRSPGQGFGEQYF.

The chain is built from TRBV27 and TRBJ1-3; D is possibly TRBD1 (5 bases). The germline V and J ends were trimmed by 2 bases and 2 bases, with 10 bases remaining between them. This CDR3 has 15 amino acids. Germline values: CDR1 MNHEY, CDR2 SMNVEV (reference sequence). CDR3 amino acids: CASSLTGVAGNTIYF. For the CDR3, the DNA is TGTGCCAGCAGTTTAACAGGTGTAGCTGGAAACACCATATATTTT.

V usage is TRBV27 and J usage is TRBJ1-5; TRBD1 matches 8 bases. Germline assignment: CDR1 MNHEY and CDR2 SMNVEV (reference sequence). This CDR3 has 18 residues. V lost 3 bases, J lost 5 bases, and 15 bases stayed unmatched. The CDR3 is CASSFQLPAGQEDQPQHF. In DNA, the CDR3 is TGTGCCAGCAGTTTCCAACTCCCCGCGGGACAGGAAGATCAGCCCCAGCATTTT.

The J gene is TRBJ1-1, the V gene TRBV30; TRBD1 matches 7 bases. There are 14 residues in the CDR3. CDR1 is GTSNPN and CDR2 is SVGIG in the germline V gene (reference sequence). J gave up 1 base and V 5 bases, and 7 bases lay outside the gene matches. The CDR3 sequence: CAWASGTANTEAFF. The CDR3 DNA is TGTGCCTGGGCCTCCGGGACAGCGAACACTGAAGCTTTCTTT.

The J gene is TRBJ2-1, the V gene TRBV5-4, with 9 bases aligning to TRBD1. Germline V gives CDR1 SGHNT, CDR2 YYREEE (reference sequence). CDR3 size: 16 residues. The J segment lost 0 bases and the V segment lost 0 bases, leaving 1 base of the junction unmatched. CDR3 DNA sequence: TGTGCCAGCAGCTTGGAGACAGGGGGCTCCTACAATGAGCAGTTCTTC. Amino acids: CASSLETGGSYNEQFF.

CDR3 in DNA: TGTGCCAGCAGTGAACCAGGCAGAGGGGCAGATACGCAGTATTTT. Translation: CASSEPGRGADTQYF. The chain combines TRBV6-1 with TRBJ2-3; either TRBD1 or TRBD2 may fit D (5 bases each). Trimming took off 2 bases at V and 4 bases at J, with 13 bases between the two ends. This CDR3 contains 15 residues. Per germline, CDR1 MNHNS and CDR2 SASEGT.

This clone was found once. The chain recombines TRBV5-5 with TRBJ2-7; 7 bases fit TRBD1. V lost 5 bases to trimming and J lost 1 base; unmatched junction nucleotides: 9. Germline V gives CDR1 SGHKS, CDR2 YYEKEE (reference sequence). There are 15 residues in the CDR3. The CDR3 loop reads CASSPPGTASYEQYF. The CDR3 bases are TGTGCCAGCAGTCCACCCGGGACAGCATCCTACGAGCAGTACTTC.

Details on this clone: The same CDR3 can be traced to other DNA sequences in this sample. This chain connects TRBV2 to TRBJ2-5; D is unclear. The CDR3 spans 11 residues. CDR1 and CDR2 (germline): SNHLY, FYNNEI. With 5 bases removed from V and 3 bases from J, the gap between germline ends came to 4 bases. The CDR3 DNA sequence: TGTGCCAGCAGTCTCAAAGAGACCCAGTACTTC. Its translation is CASSLKETQYF.

This clone was seen once. V gene TRBV6-6 combines with J gene TRBJ2-5; D is uncertain. The germline V gene encodes CDR1 MNHNY and CDR2 SVGAGI (reference sequence). The length of the CDR3 is 14 residues. Deletions cut 2 bases from V and 4 bases from J, with 11 bases between. As DNA, the CDR3 is TGTGCCAGCAGTTACACCGGAAACAGAGAGACCCAGTACTTC. Encoded protein: CASSYTGNRETQYF.

This rearrangement joins TRBV5-1 to TRBJ2-7; D is ambiguous. The CDR3 is 15 amino acids. Per the germline V gene, CDR1 is SGHRS and CDR2 is YFSETQ. The V end lost 0 bases, the J end lost 1 base, and 11 bases lay between the germline ends. CDR3 sequence: CASSLDALGSYEQYF. Here the CDR3 DNA reads TGCGCCAGCAGCTTGGACGCATTAGGTTCCTACGAGCAGTACTTC.